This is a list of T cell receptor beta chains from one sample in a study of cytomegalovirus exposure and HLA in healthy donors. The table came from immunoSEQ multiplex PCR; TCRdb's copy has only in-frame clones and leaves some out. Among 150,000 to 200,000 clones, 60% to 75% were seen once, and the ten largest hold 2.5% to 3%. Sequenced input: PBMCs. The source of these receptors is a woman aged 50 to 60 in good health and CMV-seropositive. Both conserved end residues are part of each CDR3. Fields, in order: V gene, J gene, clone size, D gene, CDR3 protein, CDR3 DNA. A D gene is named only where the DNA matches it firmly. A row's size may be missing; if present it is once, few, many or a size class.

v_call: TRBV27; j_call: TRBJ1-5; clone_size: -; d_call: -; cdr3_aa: CASSFLGVNQPQHF; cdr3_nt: TGTGCCAGCAGTTTCCTCGGGGTCAATCAGCCCCAGCATTTT
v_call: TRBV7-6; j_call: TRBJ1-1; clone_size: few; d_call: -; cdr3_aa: CASSLSEGTEAFF; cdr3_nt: TGTGCCAGCAGCTTATCAGAGGGTACTGAAGCTTTCTTT
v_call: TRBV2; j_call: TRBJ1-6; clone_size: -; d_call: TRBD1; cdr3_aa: CASSEAGTANSPLHF; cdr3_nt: TGTGCCAGCAGTGAAGCCGGGACAGCTAATTCACCCCTCCACTTT
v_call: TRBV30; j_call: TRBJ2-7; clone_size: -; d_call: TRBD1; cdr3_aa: CAWNIQGAYEQYF; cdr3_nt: TGTGCCTGGAACATACAGGGGGCGTACGAGCAGTACTTC
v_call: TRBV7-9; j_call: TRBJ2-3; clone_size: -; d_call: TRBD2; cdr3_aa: CASSYGLAGGPTDTQYF; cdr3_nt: TGTGCCAGCAGCTACGGACTAGCGGGGGGGCCTACAGATACGCAGTATTTT
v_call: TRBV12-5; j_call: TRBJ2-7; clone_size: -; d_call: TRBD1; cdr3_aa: CASGFITGDPSYEQYF; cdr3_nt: TGTGCTAGTGGTTTCATTACAGGGGATCCGTCCTACGAGCAGTACTTC
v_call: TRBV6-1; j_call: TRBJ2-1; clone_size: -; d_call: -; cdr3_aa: CASSETFSYNEQFF; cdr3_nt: TGTGCCAGCAGTGAAACTTTCTCCTACAATGAGCAGTTCTTC
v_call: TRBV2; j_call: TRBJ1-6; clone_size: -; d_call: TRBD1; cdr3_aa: CASRPGTGDNSPLHF; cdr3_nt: TGTGCCAGCAGACCCGGGACAGGGGACAATTCACCCCTCCACTTT
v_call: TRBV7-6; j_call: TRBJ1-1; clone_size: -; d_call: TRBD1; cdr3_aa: CASSTTQGDTEAFF; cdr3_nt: TGTGCCAGCAGCACAACTCAGGGGGATACTGAAGCTTTCTTT
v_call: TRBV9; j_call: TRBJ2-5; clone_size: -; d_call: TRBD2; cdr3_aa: CASSVGTSGGHETQYF; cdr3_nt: TGTGCCAGCAGCGTAGGAACTAGCGGGGGGCACGAGACCCAGTACTTC
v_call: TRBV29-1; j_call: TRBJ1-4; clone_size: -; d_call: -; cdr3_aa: CSVELAVNEKLFF; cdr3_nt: TGCAGCGTTGAGTTGGCCGTAAATGAAAAACTGTTTTTT
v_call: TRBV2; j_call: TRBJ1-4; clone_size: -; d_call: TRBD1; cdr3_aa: CAGSPGGIEKLFF; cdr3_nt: TGTGCCGGATCACCAGGGGGCATTGAAAAACTGTTTTTT
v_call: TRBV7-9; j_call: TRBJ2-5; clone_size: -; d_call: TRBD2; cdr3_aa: CASRGLAGQETQYF; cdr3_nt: TGTGCCAGCAGGGGACTAGCGGGGCAAGAGACCCAGTACTTC
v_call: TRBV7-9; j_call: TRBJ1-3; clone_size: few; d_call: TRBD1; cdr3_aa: CASSLGQVSSGNTIYF; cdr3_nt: TGTGCCAGCAGCTTGGGACAGGTTAGCTCTGGAAACACCATATATTTT
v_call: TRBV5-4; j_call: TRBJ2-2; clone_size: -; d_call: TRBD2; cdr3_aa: CASSPLAGATGELFF; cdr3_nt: TGTGCCAGCAGCCCCCTAGCGGGGGCCACCGGGGAGCTGTTTTTT
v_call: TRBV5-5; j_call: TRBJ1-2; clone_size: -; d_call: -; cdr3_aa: CASSLYSNYGYTF; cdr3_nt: TGTGCCAGCAGCTTATACAGTAACTATGGCTACACCTTC
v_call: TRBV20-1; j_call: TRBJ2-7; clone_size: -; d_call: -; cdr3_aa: CSALRGYEQYF; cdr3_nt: TGCAGTGCCCTCCGAGGGTACGAGCAGTACTTC
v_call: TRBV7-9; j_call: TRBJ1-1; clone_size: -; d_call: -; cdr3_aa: CASSRWDSRNTEAFF; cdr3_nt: TGTGCCAGCAGCCGCTGGGACTCGAGAAACACTGAAGCTTTCTTT
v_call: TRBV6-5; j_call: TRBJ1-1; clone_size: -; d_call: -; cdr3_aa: CASSYYGDTEAFF; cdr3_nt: TGTGCCAGCAGTTATTATGGAGACACTGAAGCTTTCTTT
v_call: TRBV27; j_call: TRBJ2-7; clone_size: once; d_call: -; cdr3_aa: CASSPRQVFSYEQYF; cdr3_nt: TGTGCCAGCAGTCCACGACAGGTTTTCTCCTACGAGCAGTACTTC
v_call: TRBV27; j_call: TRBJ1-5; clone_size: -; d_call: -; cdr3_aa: CASSLWGLGQPQHF; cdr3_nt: TGTGCCAGCAGTTTATGGGGGCTAGGTCAGCCCCAGCATTTT
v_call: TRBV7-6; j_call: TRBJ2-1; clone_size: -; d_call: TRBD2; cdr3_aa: CASSPRLAGDSYNEQFF; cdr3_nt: TGTGCCAGCAGCCCAAGACTAGCGGGGGACTCCTACAATGAGCAGTTCTTC
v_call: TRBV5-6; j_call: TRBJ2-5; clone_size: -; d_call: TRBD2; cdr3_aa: CASSLFSGGVQETQYF; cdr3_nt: TGTGCCAGCAGCTTGTTCAGCGGGGGGGTACAAGAGACCCAGTACTTC
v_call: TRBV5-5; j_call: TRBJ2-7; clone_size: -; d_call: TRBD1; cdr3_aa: CASSSRTGGEQYF; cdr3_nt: TGTGCCAGCAGCTCCCGGACAGGGGGCGAGCAGTACTTC
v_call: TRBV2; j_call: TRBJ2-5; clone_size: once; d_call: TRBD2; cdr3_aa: CASMSGGRETQYF; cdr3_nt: TGTGCCAGCATGAGCGGGGGTCGAGAGACCCAGTACTTC
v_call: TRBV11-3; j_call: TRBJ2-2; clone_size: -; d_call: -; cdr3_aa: CASSLGQITGELFF; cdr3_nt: TGTGCCAGCAGCTTAGGACAGATCACCGGGGAGCTGTTTTTT
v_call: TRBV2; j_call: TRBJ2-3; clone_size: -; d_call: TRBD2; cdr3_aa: CASSEGGGTDTQYF; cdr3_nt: TGTGCCAGCAGTGAAGGCGGGGGAACAGATACGCAGTATTTT
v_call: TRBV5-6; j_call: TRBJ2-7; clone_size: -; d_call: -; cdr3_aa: CASSLGTRYEQYF; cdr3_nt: TGTGCCAGCAGCTTGGGAACACGCTACGAGCAGTACTTC
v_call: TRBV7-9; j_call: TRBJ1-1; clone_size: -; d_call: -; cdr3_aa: CASSLRARGEAFF; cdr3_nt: TGTGCCAGCAGCTTACGCGCCCGAGGAGAAGCTTTCTTT
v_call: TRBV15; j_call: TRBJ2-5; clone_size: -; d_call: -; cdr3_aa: CATSRDPGQETQYF; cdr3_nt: TGTGCCACCAGCAGAGACCCAGGACAAGAGACCCAGTACTTC
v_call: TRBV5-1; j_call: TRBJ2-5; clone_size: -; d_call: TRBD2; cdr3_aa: CASSLAPSGGAQETQYF; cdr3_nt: TGCGCCAGCAGCTTGGCCCCTAGCGGGGGGGCCCAAGAGACCCAGTACTTC
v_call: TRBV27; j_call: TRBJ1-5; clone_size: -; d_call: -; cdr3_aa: CASSPGPPGSNQPQHF; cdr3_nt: TGTGCCAGCAGTCCAGGGCCTCCGGGTAGCAATCAGCCCCAGCATTTT
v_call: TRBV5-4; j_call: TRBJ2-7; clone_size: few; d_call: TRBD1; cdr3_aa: CASSMGTGTGTYEQYF; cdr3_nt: TGTGCCAGCAGCATGGGAACCGGGACAGGGACTTACGAGCAGTACTTC
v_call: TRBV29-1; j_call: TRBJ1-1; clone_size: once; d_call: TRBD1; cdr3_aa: CSTRQGSTEAFF; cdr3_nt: TGCAGCACCCGACAGGGTTCGACTGAAGCTTTCTTT
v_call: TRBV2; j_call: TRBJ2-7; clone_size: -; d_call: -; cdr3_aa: CASSVTDYEQYF; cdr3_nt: TGTGCCAGCAGTGTGACAGACTACGAGCAGTACTTC
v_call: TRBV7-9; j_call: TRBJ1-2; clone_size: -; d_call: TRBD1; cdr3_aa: CASNRDRVIGYTF; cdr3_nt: TGTGCCAGCAACCGGGACAGGGTCATTGGCTACACCTTC
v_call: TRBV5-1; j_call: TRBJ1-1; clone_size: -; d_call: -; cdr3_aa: CASSLAGGNTEAFF; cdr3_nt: TGCGCCAGCAGCTTGGCCGGGGGGAACACTGAAGCTTTCTTT
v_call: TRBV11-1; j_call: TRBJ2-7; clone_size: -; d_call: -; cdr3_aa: CASSRQAYERYF; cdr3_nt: TGTGCCAGCTCCCGACAGGCCTACGAGCGGTACTTC
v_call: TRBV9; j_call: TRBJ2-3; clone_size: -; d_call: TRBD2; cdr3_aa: CASSVGGAGGPTDTQYF; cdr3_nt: TGTGCCAGCAGCGTAGGGGGTGCGGGGGGCCCCACAGATACGCAGTATTTT
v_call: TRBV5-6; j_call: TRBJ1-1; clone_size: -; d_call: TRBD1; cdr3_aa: CASTGGQDDQAFF; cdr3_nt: TGTGCCAGCACTGGGGGACAGGATGACCAAGCTTTCTTT
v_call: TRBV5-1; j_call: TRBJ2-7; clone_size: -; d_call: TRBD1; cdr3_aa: CASSVPVSGTGSEQYF; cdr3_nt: TGCGCCAGCAGCGTCCCAGTCTCCGGGACAGGGTCCGAGCAGTACTTC
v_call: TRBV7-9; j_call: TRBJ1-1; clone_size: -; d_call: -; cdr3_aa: CASSLIGGAVTEAFF; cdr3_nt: TGTGCCAGCAGCTTAATAGGGGGGGCCGTCACTGAAGCTTTCTTT
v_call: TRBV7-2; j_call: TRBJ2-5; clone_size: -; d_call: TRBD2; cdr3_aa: CASSPSGGPRIQYF; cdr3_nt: TGTGCCAGCAGCCCTAGCGGCGGTCCCCGTATCCAGTACTTC
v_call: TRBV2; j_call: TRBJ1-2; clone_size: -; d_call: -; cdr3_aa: CAANWGGGGYTF; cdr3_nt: TGTGCCGCGAATTGGGGGGGCGGGGGCTACACCTTC
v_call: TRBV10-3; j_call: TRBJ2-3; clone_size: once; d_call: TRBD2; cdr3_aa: CAISLASGGTDTQYF; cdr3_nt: TGTGCCATCAGTCTCGCTAGCGGGGGCACAGATACGCAGTATTTT
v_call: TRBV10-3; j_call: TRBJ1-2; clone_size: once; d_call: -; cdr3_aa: CAISEHPQGTGGYTF; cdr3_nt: TGTGCCATCAGTGAGCACCCACAGGGTACGGGTGGCTACACCTTC
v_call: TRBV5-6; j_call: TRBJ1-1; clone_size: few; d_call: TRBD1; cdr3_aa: CASSFVQGGDEAFF; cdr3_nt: TGTGCCAGCAGCTTCGTGCAGGGGGGCGATGAAGCTTTCTTT
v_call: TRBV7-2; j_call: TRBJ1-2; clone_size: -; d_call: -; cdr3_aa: CASSLGQGVNGYTF; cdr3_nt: TGTGCCAGCAGCTTAGGGCAGGGTGTAAATGGCTACACCTTC
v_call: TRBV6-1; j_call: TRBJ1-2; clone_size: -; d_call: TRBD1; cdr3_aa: CASRADRAYGYTF; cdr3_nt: TGTGCCAGCAGAGCCGACAGGGCTTACGGCTACACCTTC
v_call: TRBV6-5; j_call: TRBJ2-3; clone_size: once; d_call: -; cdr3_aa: CASNDPHMDTQYF; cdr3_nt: TGTGCCAGCAACGATCCTCACATGGATACGCAGTATTTT
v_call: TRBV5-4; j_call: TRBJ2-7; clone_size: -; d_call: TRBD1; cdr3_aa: CASSSGTGGEYF; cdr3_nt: TGTGCCAGCAGCTCCGGGACAGGGGGGGAGTACTTC
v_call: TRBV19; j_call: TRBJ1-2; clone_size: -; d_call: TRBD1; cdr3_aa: CASSDRVDYGYTF; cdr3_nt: TGTGCCAGTAGTGACAGGGTAGACTATGGCTACACCTTC
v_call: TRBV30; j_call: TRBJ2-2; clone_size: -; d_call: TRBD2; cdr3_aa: CAWNGGGFTGELFF; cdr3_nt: TGTGCCTGGAATGGCGGGGGGTTCACCGGGGAGCTGTTTTTT
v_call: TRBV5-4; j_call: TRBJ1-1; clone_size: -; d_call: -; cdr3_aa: CASSLGAGDTEAFF; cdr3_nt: TGTGCCAGCAGCTTGGGCGCAGGGGACACTGAAGCTTTCTTT